This is a list of T cell receptor beta chains from one sample in a study of cytomegalovirus exposure and HLA in healthy donors. Sequencing used immunoSEQ multiplex PCR; TCRdb keeps in-frame clones, though not all of them. This table has approximately 120,000 clones, 85% to 95% appearing once. The sample comprised PBMCs. All receptors come from a woman under 30 in good health and CMV-seronegative. CDR3s include the opening cysteine and the closing phenylalanine or tryptophan. A D gene is named only where the DNA matches it firmly. Expanded clones get a size class; other rows say once, few or many, or leave the size out.

d_gene: TRBD2; j_gene: TRBJ2-2; abundance: .; v_gene: TRBV7-9; CDR3nt: TGTGCCAGCAGCTTAGACCCGGGACTAGCGGGAAAGTGGGCCGGGGAGCTGTTTTTT; CDR3aa: CASSLDPGLAGKWAGELFF
d_gene: .; j_gene: TRBJ2-7; abundance: .; v_gene: TRBV5-6; CDR3nt: TGTGCCAGCAGCTTGGGGACTTATGCCTACGAGCAGTACTTC; CDR3aa: CASSLGTYAYEQYF
d_gene: .; j_gene: TRBJ2-1; abundance: .; v_gene: TRBV11-2; CDR3nt: TGTGCCAGCAGCTTAGTAGATCCCTGGAATGAGCAGTTCTTC; CDR3aa: CASSLVDPWNEQFF
d_gene: .; j_gene: TRBJ2-1; abundance: once; v_gene: TRBV7-9; CDR3nt: TGTGCCAGCAGCCCCGACCCGCGGGGCAATGAGCAGTTCTTC; CDR3aa: CASSPDPRGNEQFF
d_gene: TRBD2; j_gene: TRBJ2-7; abundance: .; v_gene: TRBV19; CDR3nt: TGTGCCAGTAGTTCCGAGCTAGCGGGATCCGAGCAGTACTTC; CDR3aa: CASSSELAGSEQYF
d_gene: .; j_gene: TRBJ2-7; abundance: .; v_gene: TRBV11-3; CDR3nt: TGTGCCAGCAGCTTAGCCCGTGGCAGAAACGACTACGAGCAGTACTTC; CDR3aa: CASSLARGRNDYEQYF
d_gene: TRBD2; j_gene: TRBJ2-7; abundance: .; v_gene: TRBV30; CDR3nt: TGTGCCTGGAGTGGGACGGGGGGACGACGCTCCGTGCAGTACTTC; CDR3aa: CAWSGTGGRRSVQYF
d_gene: .; j_gene: TRBJ2-2; abundance: .; v_gene: TRBV5-1; CDR3nt: TGCGCCAGCAGCAACGGGAAGGCCGGGGAGCTGTTTTTT; CDR3aa: CASSNGKAGELFF
d_gene: TRBD1; j_gene: TRBJ2-2; abundance: .; v_gene: TRBV4-1; CDR3nt: TGCGCCAGCAGCCAAGAGGACAGGGACACCGGGGAGCTGTTTTTT; CDR3aa: CASSQEDRDTGELFF
d_gene: .; j_gene: TRBJ1-1; abundance: .; v_gene: TRBV27; CDR3nt: TGTGCCAGCAGCTCGACCAAACAGCTGAACACTGAAGCTTTCTTT; CDR3aa: CASSSTKQLNTEAFF
d_gene: .; j_gene: TRBJ2-2; abundance: .; v_gene: TRBV6-4; CDR3nt: TGTGCCAGCAGTGTCACAGGTTACACCGGGGAGCTGTTTTTT; CDR3aa: CASSVTGYTGELFF
d_gene: .; j_gene: TRBJ1-1; abundance: .; v_gene: TRBV6-5; CDR3nt: TGTGCCAGCAGTTACTCCGGGACAAACACTGAAGCTTTCTTT; CDR3aa: CASSYSGTNTEAFF
d_gene: TRBD2; j_gene: TRBJ2-2; abundance: .; v_gene: TRBV7-2; CDR3nt: TGTGCCAGCAGACGACTAGCGGGAGGGACTGGGGAGCTGTTTTTT; CDR3aa: CASRRLAGGTGELFF
d_gene: TRBD2; j_gene: TRBJ2-3; abundance: .; v_gene: TRBV19; CDR3nt: TGTGCCAGTAGTAACCTTAGGGCGGGAGGGCGGACAGATACGCAGTATTTT; CDR3aa: CASSNLRAGGRTDTQYF
d_gene: .; j_gene: TRBJ1-1; abundance: once; v_gene: TRBV10-3; CDR3nt: TGTGCCATCAGTGAGTCGGGGGGGGACACTGAAGCTTTCTTT; CDR3aa: CAISESGGDTEAFF
d_gene: .; j_gene: TRBJ2-7; abundance: .; v_gene: TRBV29-1; CDR3nt: TGCAGCGTTCGCGAAGTGACAGAGCAGTACTTC; CDR3aa: CSVREVTEQYF
d_gene: TRBD1; j_gene: TRBJ2-7; abundance: once; v_gene: TRBV6-5; CDR3nt: TGTGCCAGCAGTTACTCGACGACAGGGGATGGTTACGAGCAGTACTTC; CDR3aa: CASSYSTTGDGYEQYF
d_gene: TRBD1; j_gene: TRBJ1-2; abundance: .; v_gene: TRBV18; CDR3nt: TGTGCCAGCTCACCAGCAGGGACAGCCACTAACTATGGCTACACCTTC; CDR3aa: CASSPAGTATNYGYTF
d_gene: .; j_gene: TRBJ2-7; abundance: .; v_gene: TRBV28; CDR3nt: TGTGCCAGCACCCCGTCGAGGCTCTACGAGCAGTACTTC; CDR3aa: CASTPSRLYEQYF
d_gene: TRBD1; j_gene: TRBJ1-2; abundance: .; v_gene: TRBV9; CDR3nt: TGTGCCAGCAGCCGGGACAGGGCAGACTATGGCTACACCTTC; CDR3aa: CASSRDRADYGYTF
d_gene: TRBD1; j_gene: TRBJ1-4; abundance: .; v_gene: TRBV6-6; CDR3nt: TGTGCCAGCAGAGAACAGGGGGCCTCGGAAAAACTGTTTTTT; CDR3aa: CASREQGASEKLFF
d_gene: .; j_gene: TRBJ2-2; abundance: .; v_gene: TRBV27; CDR3nt: TGTGCCAGCAGTTTAAGCGTGAACACCGGGGAGCTGTTTTTT; CDR3aa: CASSLSVNTGELFF
d_gene: .; j_gene: TRBJ2-5; abundance: .; v_gene: TRBV5-1; CDR3nt: TGCGCCAGCAGCCTCGGACTGTTTAAAGAGACCCAGTACTTC; CDR3aa: CASSLGLFKETQYF
d_gene: TRBD1; j_gene: TRBJ1-1; abundance: .; v_gene: TRBV5-1; CDR3nt: TGCGCCAGCAACTACGGACAGGGGGACACTGAAGCTTTCTTT; CDR3aa: CASNYGQGDTEAFF
d_gene: .; j_gene: TRBJ1-1; abundance: .; v_gene: TRBV6-1; CDR3nt: TGTGCCAGCACCTCAAAAGGCGGACAGATCGGTGAAGCTTTCTTT; CDR3aa: CASTSKGGQIGEAFF
d_gene: TRBD1; j_gene: TRBJ1-2; abundance: .; v_gene: TRBV2; CDR3nt: TGTGCCACCCAGGGTCCCGGGACAGAAGGCTACACCTTC; CDR3aa: CATQGPGTEGYTF
d_gene: TRBD2; j_gene: TRBJ2-7; abundance: .; v_gene: TRBV11-2; CDR3nt: TGTGCCAGCAGCTTAGATCATCCCCCGGAGCGGGAGGCGGGGGAGCAGTACTTC; CDR3aa: CASSLDHPPEREAGEQYF
d_gene: .; j_gene: TRBJ2-3; abundance: .; v_gene: TRBV21-1; CDR3nt: TGTGCCAGCAGCAATTTGACAGGGGAAAAGCAGTATTTT; CDR3aa: CASSNLTGEKQYF
d_gene: .; j_gene: TRBJ1-3; abundance: .; v_gene: TRBV6-1; CDR3nt: TGTGCCAGCAGTGATGGCCCGAGGGGAAACACCATATATTTT; CDR3aa: CASSDGPRGNTIYF
d_gene: .; j_gene: TRBJ2-3; abundance: .; v_gene: TRBV9; CDR3nt: TGTGCCAGCAGCTCCCCTGGGGGGACCGACACAGATACGCAGTATTTT; CDR3aa: CASSSPGGTDTDTQYF
d_gene: TRBD2; j_gene: TRBJ2-7; abundance: .; v_gene: TRBV28; CDR3nt: TGTGCCAGCAGTACCCCCGGGACTAGAGTCGGCGAGCAGTACTTC; CDR3aa: CASSTPGTRVGEQYF
d_gene: TRBD2; j_gene: TRBJ2-7; abundance: .; v_gene: TRBV6-1; CDR3nt: TGTGCCAGCAGATGGGGGAGCGGGGATTGGGAGCAGTACTTC; CDR3aa: CASRWGSGDWEQYF
d_gene: .; j_gene: TRBJ1-1; abundance: .; v_gene: TRBV5-4; CDR3nt: TGTGCCAGCAGCTTTAGGGGGGGCTCCCACACTGAAGCTTTCTTT; CDR3aa: CASSFRGGSHTEAFF
d_gene: TRBD1; j_gene: TRBJ2-1; abundance: .; v_gene: TRBV5-1; CDR3nt: TGCGCCAGCAGCCCTGGGTGGGGACAGTCCTACAATGAGCAGTTCTTC; CDR3aa: CASSPGWGQSYNEQFF